These 19 T cell receptor beta chains were all obtained from the same sample, sequenced in a study of blood T cell repertoires in COVID-19. Using immunoSEQ multiplex PCR, the repertoire was profiled, and TCRdb retains in-frame clones only, with some absent. Altogether 300,000 to 450,000 clones are present, around 85% being singletons, with the ten largest covering roughly 3.6%. Specimen: peripheral blood. All receptors come from a woman between 18 and 29 years old with acute or convalescent COVID-19.

The chain combines TRBV5-1 with TRBJ2-5, with 7 bases identical to TRBD2. The germline gives CDR1 SGHRS, CDR2 YFSETQ. V shed 4 bases and J 5 bases; nucleotides not matched to a gene: 17. This CDR3 region has 17 residues. DNA of the CDR3: TGCGCCAGCAGCCATCGGGGGGAGCTTTTAGCGGCGGAGACCCAGTACTTC. Protein product: CASSHRGELLAAETQYF.

CDR3 coding DNA: TGTGCCAGCAGCCAAGATCTTGCGGGACTAGCCACAGATACGCAGTATTTT. Protein sequence: CASSQDLAGLATDTQYF. J is TRBJ2-3 and V is TRBV4-2, with 9 bases aligning to TRBD2. CDR1 and CDR2 from the germline V gene are LGHNA and YNFKEQ. After removal of 0 bases from V and 2 bases from J, the junction contained 6 bases not matched to a gene. This CDR3 comprises 17 residues.

The chain uses TRBV5-1 and TRBJ1-4; 7 nucleotides agree with TRBD1. The V gene's germline CDR1 is SGHRS and CDR2 YFSETQ. CDR3 length equals 16 residues. Unmatched junction bases numbered 8, after V lost 3 bases and J lost 3 bases. CDR3 sequence (DNA): TGCGCCAGCAGCTCTGGACAGGTAGCCTCTAATGAAAAACTGTTTTTT. It is translated as CASSSGQVASNEKLFF.

V gene TRBV7-3 combines with J gene TRBJ2-1, with 9 bases identical to TRBD2. The CDR3 runs 15 residues. Looked up from germline, CDR1 is SGHTA and CDR2 is FQGTGA. V shed 2 bases and J 2 bases; nucleotides not matched to a gene: 1. The CDR3 is CASSLGGGAYNEQFF. The CDR3 DNA is TGTGCCAGCAGCTTAGGCGGGGGGGCCTACAATGAGCAGTTCTTC.

The chain couples TRBV28 to TRBJ2-7; D is unresolved. The germline gives CDR1 MDHEN, CDR2 SYDVKM. This CDR3 is built from 14 residues. The V end was cut by 10 bases, the J end by 6 bases, with 22 bases between. CDR3 amino acids: CAITPAVGPPEQYF. In DNA form, the CDR3 reads TGTGCCATCACTCCAGCAGTTGGGCCTCCCGAGCAGTACTTC.

This rearrangement joins TRBV7-3 to TRBJ2-4, with TRBD2 matching 14 bases. Trimming took 5 bases from V and 8 from J; bases not matched to a gene: 5. There are 15 residues in the CDR3. Germline V gene sequence: CDR1 SGHTA, CDR2 FQGTGA. The CDR3 DNA sequence: TGTGCCAGCAGCCGACTAGCGGGAGGGTGGGACATTCAGTACTTC. Amino acids: CASSRLAGGWDIQYF.

In this sample, this clone turned up once. This chain joins TRBV7-3 and TRBJ2-1; weak D call: TRBD2 (6 bases). CDR1 is SGHTA and CDR2 is FQGTGA in the germline V gene. The CDR3 is made up of 16 amino acids. V was pared by 1 base and J by 0 bases, with 10 bases between. CDR3 residues: CASSLNSGVSYNEQFF. The CDR3 DNA reads TGTGCCAGCAGCTTAAACTCGGGAGTCTCCTACAATGAGCAGTTCTTC.

The rearrangement joins TRBV24-1 to TRBJ2-2; D is possibly TRBD1 (5 bases). Trimming removed 2 bases from V and 4 bases from J, with 16 bases in between. Germline values: CDR1 KGHDR, CDR2 SFDVKD. The CDR3 totals 17 residues. As DNA, the CDR3 is TGTGCCACCAGTGATTCCATTCAGGGTTTGAGCACCGGGGAGCTGTTTTTT. Translated, it gives CATSDSIQGLSTGELFF.

This clone has only a few counts. The CDR3 nucleotides are TGTGCCAGTAGTATGAACCGCGGGGGGAATACGCAGTATTTT. Its protein is CASSMNRGGNTQYF. The gene calls are TRBV19 and TRBJ2-3; the match to TRBD2 covers 8 bases. This CDR3 region has 14 residues. V trimming: 3 bases; J trimming: 7 bases; junction bases outside the gene matches: 6. Looked up from germline, CDR1 is LNHDA and CDR2 is SQIVND (reference sequence).

The gene calls are TRBV2 and TRBJ1-2, with a possible D match to TRBD1 (6 bases). Germline lookup yields CDR1 SNHLY and CDR2 FYNNEI. The germline V and J ends were trimmed by 4 bases and 3 bases, with 12 bases remaining between them. This CDR3 contains 14 residues. The CDR3 spells CASSVLRGDYGYTF. In DNA form, the CDR3 reads TGTGCCAGCAGTGTACTCAGGGGTGACTATGGCTACACCTTC.

The chain recombines TRBV9 with TRBJ2-3, with 7 bases identical to TRBD2. The junction had 7 bases not matched to a gene; V was cut back by 4 bases and J by 2 bases. CDR3 length equals 15 residues. Germline V lookup: CDR1 SGDLS, CDR2 YYNGEE. The CDR3 here is CASSPGGVITDTQYF. CDR3 sequence (DNA): TGTGCCAGCAGCCCGGGGGGAGTCATCACAGATACGCAGTATTTT.

V and J are TRBV28 and TRBJ1-5; 10 bases align to TRBD1. CDR1 is MDHEN, CDR2 SYDVKM, per germline. This CDR3 is built from 15 residues. V shed 1 base, J shed 7 bases, and the junction held 4 bases outside the gene matches. This CDR3 reads CASSLSTGGQQPQHF. The CDR3 nucleotides are TGTGCCAGCAGTTTATCGACAGGGGGCCAGCAGCCCCAGCATTTT.

Only one count was recorded for this clone. The V and J genes are TRBV4-1 and TRBJ2-7, with no clear D. V was clipped by 0 bases and J by 2 bases, with 11 bases between them. The CDR3 has 15 residues. Germline CDR1 MGHRA, CDR2 YSYEKL. CDR3 protein: CASSQDLLVPYEQYF. DNA for the CDR3: TGCGCCAGCAGCCAAGATCTATTAGTCCCCTACGAGCAGTACTTC.

CDR3: CASSSGLAGGLGETQYF. The CDR3 DNA reads as TGTGCCAGTAGTTCGGGACTAGCGGGGGGTCTAGGAGAGACCCAGTACTTC. The gene calls are TRBV19 and TRBJ2-5; 15 bases are shared with TRBD2. V lost 5 bases and J lost 4; bases outside the gene matches: 8. Germline lookup yields CDR1 LNHDA and CDR2 SQIVND (reference sequence). This CDR3 contains 17 residues. The variable domain in full, with the rest retrieved from reference TRBV19 and TRBJ2-5, is DGGITQSPKYLFRKEGQNVTLSCEQNLNHDAMYWYRQDPGQGLRLIYYSQIVNDFQKGDIAEGYSVSREKKESFPLTVTSAQKNPTAFYLCASSSGLAGGLGETQYFGPGTRLLVL.

The chain joins TRBV7-9 to TRBJ1-4, with no clear D. The V gene's germline CDR1 is SEHNR and CDR2 FQNEAQ (reference sequence). This CDR3 is built from 14 residues. The germline V and J ends were trimmed by 1 base and 5 bases, with 8 bases remaining between them. For the CDR3, the DNA is TGTGCCAGCAGCTTAGTACTGAAGAATGAAAAACTGTTTTTT. Translating gives CASSLVLKNEKLFF.

The chain is built from TRBV3-1 (or the pseudogene TRBV3-2) and TRBJ1-6; the D gene is possibly TRBD1 (5 bases). Trimming cost V 5 bases and J 9 bases, with 20 bases left between them. The CDR3 loop spans 16 amino acids. Germline lookup yields CDR1 LGHDT and CDR2 YNNKEL (reference sequence). CDR3 in DNA: TGTGCCAGCAGCTCTATATCAGGGCGGGGAGGTTCACCCCTCCACTTT. Protein sequence: CASSSISGRGGSPLHF.

The rearrangement joins TRBV7-3 to TRBJ2-1, with D possibly TRBD2 on 6 matching bases. Germline-derived CDR1 and CDR2 are SGHTA and FQGTGA. The CDR3 runs to 16 residues. V was shortened by 3 bases and J by 0 bases, with 12 bases between the two germline ends. CDR3 nucleotide sequence: TGTGCCAGCAGCTTCCCTAGCGCCAGCTCCTACAATGAGCAGTTCTTC. Protein product: CASSFPSASSYNEQFF.

This chain connects TRBV19 to TRBJ2-3; TRBD2 is a possible D gene (5 bases). Germline V gene lookup returns CDR1 LNHDA and CDR2 SQIVND (reference sequence). V was shortened by 5 bases and J by 2 bases, with 14 bases between the two germline ends. This CDR3 is 15 amino acids long. DNA of the CDR3: TGTGCCAGTAGTTATCTCGGAGGATCCACAGATACGCAGTATTTT. This codes for CASSYLGGSTDTQYF.

This clone was counted a single time. CDR3: CASSWGREYEQYF. CDR3 in DNA: TGTGCCAGCTCGTGGGGGAGGGAGTACGAGCAGTACTTC. The chain has TRBV11-2 and TRBJ2-7, with 7 positions matching TRBD2. Unmatched junction bases numbered 8, after V lost 8 bases and J lost 4 bases. Germline CDR1 SGHAT, CDR2 FQNNGV. The CDR3 extends over 13 amino acids. The variable domain in full, completed from reference TRBV11-2 and TRBJ2-7, reads EAGVAQSPRYKIIEKRQSVAFWCNPISGHATLYWYQQILGQGPKLLIQFQNNGVVDDSQLPKDRFSAERLKGVDSTLKIQPAKLEDSAVYLCASSWGREYEQYFGPGTRLTVT.